This is a list of T cell receptor beta chains from one sample in a study of cytomegalovirus exposure and HLA in healthy donors. Sequencing was performed with immunoSEQ multiplex PCR; in TCRdb, only in-frame clones are kept and a portion is missing. The sample holds about 160,000 clones, more than 70% seen once. Sequenced sample: PBMCs. The receptors were sampled from a male donor in good health and CMV-seropositive. Each CDR3 is given with its conserved first and last residue. A D gene is named only where the DNA matches it firmly. Clone size, where shown, is once, few, many, or a class for clones that have expanded.

TRBJ2-7 | TRBV29-1 | NA | TRBD2 | TGCAGCGTTGAGGGGGGGTACGAGCAGTACTTC | CSVEGGYEQYF
TRBJ1-3 | TRBV19 | NA | NA | TGTGCCAGTAGAATTCGACGGGGAAGAGGAAACACCATATATTTT | CASRIRRGRGNTIYF
TRBJ2-7 | TRBV7-9 | NA | NA | TGTGCCAGCAGTTCGGAGCGCTCCTTCGAGCAGTACTTC | CASSSERSFEQYF
TRBJ2-7 | TRBV28 | NA | NA | TGTGCCAGCAGTTTAGGGCAGTCCTGGGAGCAGTACTTC | CASSLGQSWEQYF
TRBJ2-5 | TRBV7-9 | NA | NA | TGTGCCAGCAGCTTTATCGAGCGGGAGACCCAGTACTTC | CASSFIERETQYF
TRBJ1-1 | TRBV11-3 | NA | TRBD1 | TGTGCCAGCAGCTTAGCGGGACAGGGGTATAACACTGAAGCTTTCTTT | CASSLAGQGYNTEAFF
TRBJ2-7 | TRBV4-2 | once | NA | TGTGCCAGCAGCCCCAAAACAGGTCATGACGAGCAGTACTTC | CASSPKTGHDEQYF
TRBJ2-5 | TRBV7-8 | NA | NA | TGTGCCAGCAGCTTAGGCTTCGTCCTCGGGGAGACCCAGTACTTC | CASSLGFVLGETQYF
TRBJ2-7 | TRBV30 | NA | NA | TGTGCCTGGAGTGTACTAGCAGGGAACGAGCAGTACTTC | CAWSVLAGNEQYF
TRBJ1-5 | TRBV19 | NA | TRBD1 | TGTGCCAGTAGTACGACAGGGCCCAATCAGCCCCAGCATTTT | CASSTTGPNQPQHF
TRBJ2-3 | TRBV6-5 | NA | NA | TGTGCCAGCACCTCGTTAATGTACACAGATACGCAGTATTTT | CASTSLMYTDTQYF
TRBJ2-2 | TRBV6-5 | NA | TRBD1 | TGTGCCAGCAGCCTCGGACAGGGGGCAACCGGGGAGCTGTTTTTT | CASSLGQGATGELFF
TRBJ2-1 | TRBV27 | once | NA | NA | CASSSSVGAYNEQFF
TRBJ2-1 | TRBV5-8 | few | TRBD2 | TGTGCCAGCAGCACTAGCGGGAGTCGCAATGAGCAGTTCTTC | CASSTSGSRNEQFF
TRBJ2-6 | TRBV6-5 | NA | TRBD1 | TGTGCCAGCAGTTACGGGACAGGGTCCGGGGCCAACGTCCTGACTTTC | CASSYGTGSGANVLTF